This T cell receptor beta chain derives from a study of CD8+ T cells in alopecia areata. Study context: Tofacitinib exposure lasted 6 to 18 months, followed by 6 months off drug.

It was from PBMCs that CD4+ and CD8+ T cells were sorted. The authors extracted RNA and reverse transcribed it into cDNA as the sequencing template. Using immunoSEQ multiplex PCR, the repertoire was profiled, and TCRdb retains in-frame clones only, with some absent. This table holds more than 95,000 clones, more than 35% found once. This clone showed up just a few times. The germline gives CDR1 SGHTA, CDR2 FQGNSA. The V gene lost 3 bases and the J gene lost 0 bases, with 15 bases spanning the gap. The CDR3 runs 16 residues. Sequencing was done on a sample of CD4+ T cells sorted from blood. This TCR was sampled from a human donor with alopecia areata. The V gene is TRBV7-2, the J gene TRBJ2-7; D remains ambiguous. As DNA, the CDR3 is TGTGCCAGCAGCTTGTCAACTTTCTTGAGCTCCTACGAGCAGTACTTC. Its translation: CASSLSTFLSSYEQYF. The full variable domain, with the rest looked up from reference TRBV7-2 and TRBJ2-7, is GAGVSQSPSNKVTEKGKDVELRCDPISGHTALYWYRQSLGQGLEFLIYFQGNSAPDKSGLPSDRFSAERTGGSVSTLTIQRTQQEDSAVYLCASSLSTFLSSYEQYFGPGTRLTVT.